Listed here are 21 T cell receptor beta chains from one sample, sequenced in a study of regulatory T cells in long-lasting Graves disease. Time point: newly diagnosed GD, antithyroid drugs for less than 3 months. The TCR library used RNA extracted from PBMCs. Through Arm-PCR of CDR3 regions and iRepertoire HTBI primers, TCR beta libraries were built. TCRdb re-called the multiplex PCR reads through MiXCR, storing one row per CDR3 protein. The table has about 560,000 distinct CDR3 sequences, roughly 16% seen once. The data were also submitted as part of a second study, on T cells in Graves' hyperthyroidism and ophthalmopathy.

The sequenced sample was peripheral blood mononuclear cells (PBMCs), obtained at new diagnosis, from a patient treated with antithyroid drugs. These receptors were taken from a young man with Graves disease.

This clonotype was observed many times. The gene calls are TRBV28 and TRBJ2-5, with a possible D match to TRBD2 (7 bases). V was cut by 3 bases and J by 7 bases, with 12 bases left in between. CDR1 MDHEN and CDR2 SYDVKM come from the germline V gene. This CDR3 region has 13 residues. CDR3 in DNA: TGTGCCAGCAGTTTGGGGGGGCCCTCGACCCAGTACTTC. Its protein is CASSLGGPSTQYF.

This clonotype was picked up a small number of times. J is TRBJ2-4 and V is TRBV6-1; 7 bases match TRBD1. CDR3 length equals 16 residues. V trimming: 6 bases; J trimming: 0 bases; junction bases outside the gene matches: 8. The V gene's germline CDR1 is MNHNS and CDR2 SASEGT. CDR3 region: CASSQDRALAKNIQYF. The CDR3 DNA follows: TGTGCCAGCAGCCAAGACAGGGCCCTAGCCAAAAACATTCAGTACTTC.

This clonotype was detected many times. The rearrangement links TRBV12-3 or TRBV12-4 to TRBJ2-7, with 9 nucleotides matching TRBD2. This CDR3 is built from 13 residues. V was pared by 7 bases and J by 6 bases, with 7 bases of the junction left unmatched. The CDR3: CASKGTSRREQYF. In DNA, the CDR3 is TGTGCCAGCAAAGGGACTAGCCGACGCGAGCAGTACTTC.

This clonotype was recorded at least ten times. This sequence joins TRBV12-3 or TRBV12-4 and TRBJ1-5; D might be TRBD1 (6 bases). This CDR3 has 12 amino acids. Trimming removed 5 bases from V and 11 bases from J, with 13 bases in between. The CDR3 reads CASSPGAGAQHF. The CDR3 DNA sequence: TGTGCCAGCAGTCCCGGGGCAGGGGCCCAGCATTTT.

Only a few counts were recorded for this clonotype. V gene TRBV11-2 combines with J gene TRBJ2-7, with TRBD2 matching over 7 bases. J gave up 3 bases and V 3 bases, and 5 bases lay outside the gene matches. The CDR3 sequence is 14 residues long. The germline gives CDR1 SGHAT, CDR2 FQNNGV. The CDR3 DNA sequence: TGTGCCAGCAGCTTTCCGGGGGGTAACTACGAGCAGTACTTC. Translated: CASSFPGGNYEQYF. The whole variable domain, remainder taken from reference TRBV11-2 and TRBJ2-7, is EAGVAQSPRYKIIEKRQSVAFWCNPISGHATLYWYQQILGQGPKLLIQFQNNGVVDDSQLPKDRFSAERLKGVDSTLKIQPAKLEDSAVYLCASSFPGGNYEQYFGPGTRLTVT.

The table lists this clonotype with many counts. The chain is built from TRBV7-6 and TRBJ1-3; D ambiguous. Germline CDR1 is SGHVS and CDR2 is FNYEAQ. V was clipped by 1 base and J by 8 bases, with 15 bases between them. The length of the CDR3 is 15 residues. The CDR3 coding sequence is TGTGCCAGCAGCTTAGGGCCGGACCTAGGTTACACCATATATTTT. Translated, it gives CASSLGPDLGYTIYF.

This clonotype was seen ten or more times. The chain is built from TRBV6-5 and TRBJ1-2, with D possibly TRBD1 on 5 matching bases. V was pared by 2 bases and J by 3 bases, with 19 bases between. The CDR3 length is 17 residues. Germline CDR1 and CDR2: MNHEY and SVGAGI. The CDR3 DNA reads TGTGCCAGCAGTTACACACCGACAGCGTCAGCAGACTATGGCTACACCTTC. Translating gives CASSYTPTASADYGYTF.

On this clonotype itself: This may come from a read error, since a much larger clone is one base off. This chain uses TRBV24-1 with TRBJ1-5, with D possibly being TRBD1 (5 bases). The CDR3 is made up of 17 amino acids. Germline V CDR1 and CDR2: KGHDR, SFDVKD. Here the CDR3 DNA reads TGTACCACCAGTGATTTGGAGGGACCGAGTTGCAATCAGCCCCAGCATTTT. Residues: CTTSDLEGPSCNQPQHF.

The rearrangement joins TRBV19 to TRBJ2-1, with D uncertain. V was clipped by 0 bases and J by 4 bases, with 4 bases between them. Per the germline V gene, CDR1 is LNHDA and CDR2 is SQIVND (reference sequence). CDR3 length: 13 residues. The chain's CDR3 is CASSIDSYNEQFF. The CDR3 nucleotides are TGTGCCAGTAGTATAGACAGTTACAATGAGCAGTTCTTC. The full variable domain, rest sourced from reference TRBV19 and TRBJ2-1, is DGGITQSPKYLFRKEGQNVTLSCEQNLNHDAMYWYRQDPGQGLRLIYYSQIVNDFQKGDIAEGYSVSREKKESFPLTVTSAQKNPTAFYLCASSIDSYNEQFFGPGTRLTVL.

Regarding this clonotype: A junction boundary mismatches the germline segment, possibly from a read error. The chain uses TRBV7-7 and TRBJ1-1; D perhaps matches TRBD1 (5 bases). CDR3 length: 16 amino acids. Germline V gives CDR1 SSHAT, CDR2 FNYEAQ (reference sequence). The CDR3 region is CASSLRYPGLNTEAFF. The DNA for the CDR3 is TGTGCTAGCAGCTTACGATATCCAGGGTTGAACACTGAAGCTTTCTTT.

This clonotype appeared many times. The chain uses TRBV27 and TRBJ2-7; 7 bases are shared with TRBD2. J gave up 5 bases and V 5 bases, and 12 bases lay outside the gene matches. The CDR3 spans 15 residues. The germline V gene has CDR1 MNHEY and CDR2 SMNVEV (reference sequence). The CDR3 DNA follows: TGTGCCAGCAGTCCAACCGGTAGCGGGCGGAACGAGCAGTACTTC. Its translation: CASSPTGSGRNEQYF.

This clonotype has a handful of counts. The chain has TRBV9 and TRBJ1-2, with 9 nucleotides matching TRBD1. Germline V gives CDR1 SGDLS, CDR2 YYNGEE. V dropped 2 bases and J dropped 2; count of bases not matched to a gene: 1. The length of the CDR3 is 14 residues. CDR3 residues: CASSVTGGNYGYTF. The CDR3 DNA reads TGTGCCAGCAGCGTTACAGGGGGCAACTATGGCTACACCTTC.

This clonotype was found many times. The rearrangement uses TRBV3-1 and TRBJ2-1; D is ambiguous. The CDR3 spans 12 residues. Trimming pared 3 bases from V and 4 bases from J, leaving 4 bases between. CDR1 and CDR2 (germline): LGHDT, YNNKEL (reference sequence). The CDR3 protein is CASSHGYNEQFF. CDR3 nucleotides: TGTGCCAGCAGCCATGGGTACAATGAGCAGTTCTTC.

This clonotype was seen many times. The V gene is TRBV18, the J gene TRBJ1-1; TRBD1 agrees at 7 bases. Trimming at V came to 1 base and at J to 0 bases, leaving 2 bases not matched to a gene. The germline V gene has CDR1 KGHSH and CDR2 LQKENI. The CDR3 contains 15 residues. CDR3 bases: TGTGCCAGCTCACCACAGGGGGCTCTGAACACTGAAGCTTTCTTT. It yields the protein CASSPQGALNTEAFF.

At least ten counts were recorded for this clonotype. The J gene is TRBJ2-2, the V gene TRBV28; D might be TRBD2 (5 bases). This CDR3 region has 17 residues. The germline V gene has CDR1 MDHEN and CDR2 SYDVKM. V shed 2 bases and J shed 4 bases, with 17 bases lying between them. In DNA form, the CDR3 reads TGTGCCAGCAGTTTACTCCCCGGGGTCGAGGGCACCGGGGAGCTGTTTTTT. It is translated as CASSLLPGVEGTGELFF.

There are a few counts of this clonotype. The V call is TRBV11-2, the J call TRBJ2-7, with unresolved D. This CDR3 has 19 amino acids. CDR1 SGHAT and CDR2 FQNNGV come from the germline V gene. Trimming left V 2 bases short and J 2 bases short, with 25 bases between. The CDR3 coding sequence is TGTGCCAGCAGCTTATTGGAAGGCGACCGCACGGAGTATCCCTACGAGCAGTACTTC. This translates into CASSLLEGDRTEYPYEQYF.

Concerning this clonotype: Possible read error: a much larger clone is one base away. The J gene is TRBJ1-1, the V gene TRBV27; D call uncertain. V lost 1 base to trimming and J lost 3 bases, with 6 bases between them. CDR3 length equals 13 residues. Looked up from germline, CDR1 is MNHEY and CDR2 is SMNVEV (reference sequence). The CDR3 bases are TGTGCCAGCAGTTTATTTGGGGACACTGAAGCTTTCTTT. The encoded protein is CASSLFGDTEAFF.

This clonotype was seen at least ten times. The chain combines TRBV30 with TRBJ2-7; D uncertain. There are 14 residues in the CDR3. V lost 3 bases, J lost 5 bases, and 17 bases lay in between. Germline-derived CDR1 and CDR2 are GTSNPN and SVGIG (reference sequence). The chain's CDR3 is CAWRSDNLRNEQYF. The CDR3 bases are TGTGCCTGGAGATCCGACAACCTGAGGAACGAGCAGTACTTC.

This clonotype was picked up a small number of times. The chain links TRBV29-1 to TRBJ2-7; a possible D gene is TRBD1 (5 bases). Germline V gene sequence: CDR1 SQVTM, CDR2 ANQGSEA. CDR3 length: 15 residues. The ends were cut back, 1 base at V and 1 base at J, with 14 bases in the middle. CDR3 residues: CSVEVRTRSSYEQYF. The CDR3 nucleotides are TGCAGCGTTGAAGTTAGGACAAGGAGTTCCTACGAGCAGTACTTC.

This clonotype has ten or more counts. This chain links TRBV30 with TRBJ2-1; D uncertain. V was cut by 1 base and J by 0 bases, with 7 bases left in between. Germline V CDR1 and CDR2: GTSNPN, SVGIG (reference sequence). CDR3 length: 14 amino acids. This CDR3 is CAWSGSNSYNEQFF. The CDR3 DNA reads TGTGCCTGGAGTGGGTCCAACTCCTACAATGAGCAGTTCTTC. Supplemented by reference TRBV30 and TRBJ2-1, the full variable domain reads SQTIHQWPATLVQPVGSPLSLECTVEGTSNPNLYWYRQAAGRGLQLLFYSVGIGQISSEVPQNLSASRPQDRQFILSSKKLLLSDSGFYLCAWSGSNSYNEQFFGPGTRLTVL.

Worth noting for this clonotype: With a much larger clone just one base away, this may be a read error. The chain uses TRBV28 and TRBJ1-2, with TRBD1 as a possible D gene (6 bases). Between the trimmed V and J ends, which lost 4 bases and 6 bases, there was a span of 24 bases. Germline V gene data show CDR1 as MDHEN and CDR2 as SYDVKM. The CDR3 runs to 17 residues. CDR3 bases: TGTGCCAGCAGTTCCCTTCTTGGACAGCTTGGTCTAAATGGCTACACCTTC. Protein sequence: CASSSLLGQLGLNGYTF.